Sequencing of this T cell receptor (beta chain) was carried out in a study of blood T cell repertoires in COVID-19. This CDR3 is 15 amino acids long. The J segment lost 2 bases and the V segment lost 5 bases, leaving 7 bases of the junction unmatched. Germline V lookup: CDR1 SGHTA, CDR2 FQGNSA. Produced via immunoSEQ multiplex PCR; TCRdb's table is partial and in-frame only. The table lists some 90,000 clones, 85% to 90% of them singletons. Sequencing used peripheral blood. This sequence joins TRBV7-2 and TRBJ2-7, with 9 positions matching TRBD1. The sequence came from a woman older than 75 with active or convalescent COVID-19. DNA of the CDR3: TGTGCCAGCAGCACCGCCGGGACAGGGACCTACGAGCAGTACTTC. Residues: CASSTAGTGTYEQYF.